A single sample is the source of the 25 T cell receptor beta chains below, sequenced in a study of cytomegalovirus exposure and HLA in healthy donors. Amplification used 60 Vbeta primers and 13 Jbeta primers. TCRdb's table, derived via immunoSEQ multiplex PCR, lists solely in-frame clones and lacks some. The table has about 170,000 clones, roughly 79% seen once. The source material was PBMCs. The origin of the receptors is a woman between 45 and 65 years old in good health and CMV-seropositive.

The genes are TRBV10-3 and TRBJ1-1, with TRBD1 matching over 7 bases. V dropped 0 bases and J dropped 1; count of bases not matched to a gene: 14. Germline values: CDR1 ENHRY, CDR2 SYGVKD. The CDR3 loop spans 19 amino acids. The CDR3 loop is CAISESLEKRGQGNTEAFF. Written as DNA, the CDR3 is TGTGCCATCAGTGAGTCCTTGGAGAAAAGGGGGCAGGGGAACACTGAAGCTTTCTTT.

The rearrangement uses TRBV19 and TRBJ2-5; the match to TRBD2 covers 9 bases. The CDR3 is 15 amino acids. Germline V CDR1 and CDR2: LNHDA, SQIVND (reference sequence). J lost 2 bases, V lost 5 bases, and 6 bases had no gene match. CDR3 in amino acids: CASSGSGSPQETQYF. In DNA, the CDR3 is TGTGCCAGTAGTGGTAGCGGGAGCCCACAAGAGACCCAGTACTTC. Variable domain in full (rest from reference TRBV19 and TRBJ2-5): DGGITQSPKYLFRKEGQNVTLSCEQNLNHDAMYWYRQDPGQGLRLIYYSQIVNDFQKGDIAEGYSVSREKKESFPLTVTSAQKNPTAFYLCASSGSGSPQETQYFGPGTRLLVL.

The chain couples TRBV28 to TRBJ1-2, with D perhaps matching TRBD1 (5 bases). CDR3 size: 13 residues. The V end lost 5 bases, the J end lost 9 bases, and 16 bases lay between the germline ends. CDR1 is MDHEN, CDR2 SYDVKM, per germline. CDR3 nucleotide sequence: TGTGCCAGCAGTGCCCCCCGGGGGGGAAGCTACACCTTC. Amino acids: CASSAPRGGSYTF.

The V and J genes are TRBV29-1 and TRBJ2-2; a possible D gene is TRBD1 (6 bases). The V gene lost 6 bases and the J gene lost 3 bases, with 11 bases spanning the gap. Per the germline V gene, CDR1 is SQVTM and CDR2 is ANQGSEA. There are 13 residues in the CDR3. CDR3 sequence: CSVTRQDTGELFF. The CDR3 region has the DNA TGCAGCGTCACTCGACAGGACACCGGGGAGCTGTTTTTT.

This rearrangement joins TRBV5-1 to TRBJ2-3; D possibly corresponds to TRBD2 (5 bases). Trimming pared 4 bases from V and 2 bases from J, leaving 11 bases between. Per the germline V gene, CDR1 is SGHRS and CDR2 is YFSETQ. There are 14 residues in the CDR3. The CDR3 region is CASSPNRDTDTQYF. CDR3 DNA sequence: TGCGCCAGCAGCCCAAACCGGGACACAGATACGCAGTATTTT.

This clone showed up just a few times. The chain carries TRBV5-4 and TRBJ1-4; possible D gene TRBD1, 6 bases. The V gene lost 2 bases and the J gene lost 7 bases, with 12 bases spanning the gap. CDR1 and CDR2 from the germline V gene are SGHNT and YYREEE (reference sequence). The CDR3 is 14 residues long. The CDR3 reads CASSFTGRGEKLFF. CDR3 sequence (DNA): TGTGCCAGCAGCTTTACAGGGAGGGGTGAAAAACTGTTTTTT.

This clone was counted between two and nine times. This rearrangement joins TRBV18 to TRBJ1-1, with 10 bases aligning to TRBD1. This CDR3 comprises 15 residues. Germline V gene lookup returns CDR1 KGHSH and CDR2 LQKENI. V shed 3 bases, J shed 5 bases, and the junction held 6 bases outside the gene matches. This chain's CDR3 is CASSPRQGASTEAFF. CDR3 nucleotides: TGTGCCAGCTCACCCAGACAGGGGGCGTCGACTGAAGCTTTCTTT.

The chain has TRBV12-5 and TRBJ2-2, with D possibly being TRBD2 (5 bases). Trimming stripped 1 base from V and 7 bases from J, with 13 bases between. From germline, CDR1 is LGHNT and CDR2 FRNRAP. There are 15 residues in the CDR3. CDR3 in amino acids: CASGLAGGFYGELFF. The DNA of the CDR3 is TGTGCTAGTGGTTTGGCCGGCGGGTTTTACGGGGAGCTGTTTTTT.

CDR3 DNA: TGTGCCAGCAGCTTGGGGGGGCAGGGGAAGCTACCCCTCCACTTT. This codes for CASSLGGQGKLPLHF. V and J are TRBV13 and TRBJ1-6, with D maybe TRBD1 (6 bases). The ends were cut back, 3 bases at V and 12 bases at J, with 18 bases in the middle. The CDR3 sequence is 15 residues long. Germline V CDR1 and CDR2: PRHDT, FYEKMQ (reference sequence).

This clone was seen just once. The chain combines TRBV30 with TRBJ1-4; D uncertain. CDR3 length equals 14 residues. Germline values: CDR1 GTSNPN, CDR2 SVGIG (reference sequence). Trimming removed 4 bases at V and 1 base at J, with 10 bases between. This CDR3 is CAWTEGRTNEKLFF. In nucleotides, the CDR3 is TGTGCCTGGACCGAGGGTAGAACTAATGAAAAACTGTTTTTT. The full variable domain, in which reference TRBV30 and TRBJ1-4 provide the parts outside the CDR3, is SQTIHQWPATLVQPVGSPLSLECTVEGTSNPNLYWYRQAAGRGLQLLFYSVGIGQISSEVPQNLSASRPQDRQFILSSKKLLLSDSGFYLCAWTEGRTNEKLFFGSGTQLSVL.

CDR3 DNA sequence: TGTGCCAGCAGCGTAGCGGGCGGGACCGTGGGAGAGACCCAGTACTTC. Its protein is CASSVAGGTVGETQYF. The genes are TRBV9 and TRBJ2-5; TRBD2 is a possible D gene (6 bases). V lost 0 bases, J lost 4 bases, and 16 bases lay in between. The CDR3 extends over 16 amino acids. Germline assignment: CDR1 SGDLS and CDR2 YYNGEE.

J is TRBJ1-5 and V is TRBV7-2; D is ambiguous. Between the trimmed V and J ends, which lost 2 bases and 6 bases, there was a span of 5 bases. Germline CDR1 SGHTA, CDR2 FQGNSA. The CDR3 totals 12 residues. The CDR3 nucleotides read TGTGCCAGCAGCTTATTTCGTCAGCCCCAGCATTTT. This gives the protein CASSLFRQPQHF. The full variable domain, its missing parts supplied by reference TRBV7-2 and TRBJ1-5, is GAGVSQSPSNKVTEKGKDVELRCDPISGHTALYWYRQSLGQGLEFLIYFQGNSAPDKSGLPSDRFSAERTGGSVSTLTIQRTQQEDSAVYLCASSLFRQPQHFGDGTRLSIL.

This clone has only a few counts. Sequence at one end of the junction differs from germline and may be a read error. CDR3 loop: CASSGGLRYSYTF. CDR3 DNA: TGTGCCAGCAGCGGGGGGCTCCGCTATAGCTACACCTTC. The chain links TRBV2 to TRBJ1-2, with D possibly being TRBD1 (6 bases). Looked up from germline, CDR1 is SNHLY and CDR2 is FYNNEI. CDR3 length: 13 amino acids.

The V gene is TRBV4-3, the J gene TRBJ2-1; perhaps TRBD1 as D (5 bases). V lost 0 bases to trimming and J lost 4 bases, with 7 bases between them. The germline gives CDR1 LGHNA, CDR2 YSLEER. This CDR3 region has 14 residues. The CDR3 spells CASSQEDRYNEQFF. For the CDR3, the DNA is TGCGCCAGCAGCCAAGAAGACAGATACAATGAGCAGTTCTTC.

The chain couples TRBV6-1 to TRBJ2-7; 9 nucleotides line up with TRBD2. The length of the CDR3 is 15 residues. Trimming removed 8 bases from V and 2 bases from J; junction bases left unmatched: 10. Germline V CDR1 and CDR2: MNHNS, SASEGT. The CDR3 spells CASPGGAGGTYEQYF. The CDR3 DNA follows: TGTGCCAGCCCCGGGGGGGCGGGAGGGACCTACGAGCAGTACTTC.

The chain is built from TRBV7-3 and TRBJ1-1, with D perhaps TRBD1 (5 bases). There are 14 residues in the CDR3. V lost 3 bases to trimming and J lost 2 bases, with 10 bases between them. Germline values: CDR1 SGHTA, CDR2 FQGTGA. CDR3 sequence: CASSFRGANTEAFF. The CDR3 bases are TGTGCCAGCAGCTTTCGCGGGGCTAACACTGAAGCTTTCTTT.

The chain employs TRBV11-2 and TRBJ2-1; 7 bases line up with TRBD1. The length of the CDR3 is 12 residues. CDR1 is SGHAT and CDR2 is FQNNGV in the germline V gene. With V trimmed by 10 bases and J by 9 bases, 9 bases remained unmatched. In nucleotides, the CDR3 is TGTGCCACAAGGAAGGGGGCAGGTGAGCAGTTCTTC. Protein: CATRKGAGEQFF.

The chain carries TRBV2 and TRBJ2-6; possible D gene TRBD1, 6 bases. Trimming stripped 3 bases from V and 2 bases from J, with 8 bases between. CDR3 size: 15 residues. Germline V gene sequence: CDR1 SNHLY, CDR2 FYNNEI. The CDR3 is CASSEGATGANVLTF. CDR3 in DNA: TGTGCCAGCAGTGAGGGGGCCACTGGGGCCAACGTCCTGACTTTC.

The chain joins TRBV19 to TRBJ2-5; 11 bases map to TRBD2. Trimming at V came to 5 bases and at J to 4 bases, leaving 9 bases not matched to a gene. This CDR3 has 16 residues. Germline V lookup: CDR1 LNHDA, CDR2 SQIVND (reference sequence). CDR3 nucleotides: TGTGCCAGTAGTCCTCTGCTAGCGGGGGGCCCAGAGACCCAGTACTTC. Protein product: CASSPLLAGGPETQYF.

The genes are TRBV10-3 and TRBJ1-2; weak D call: TRBD1 (6 bases). Trimming stripped 3 bases from V and 8 bases from J, with 19 bases between. Germline lookup yields CDR1 ENHRY and CDR2 SYGVKD. The length of the CDR3 is 15 residues. CDR3 in DNA: TGTGCCATCAGTGACAATAACAGGGAGTCAGAAGGCTACACCTTC. This sequence encodes CAISDNNRESEGYTF.

J is TRBJ2-3 and V is TRBV10-3, with 10 bases fitting TRBD2. Germline CDR1 reads ENHRY; CDR2 reads SYGVKD. This CDR3 is 18 amino acids long. The V segment lost 6 bases and the J segment 3 bases; nucleotides outside the gene matches: 15. Here the CDR3 DNA reads TGTGCCATCAGCGCGGGGTGGGGTACTAGCGGGACAACAGATACGCAGTATTTT. This encodes CAISAGWGTSGTTDTQYF.

The V call is TRBV7-2, the J call TRBJ2-7; TRBD1 is a possible D gene (6 bases). This CDR3 has 13 amino acids. Germline loops: CDR1 SGHTA, CDR2 FQGNSA. Deletions cut 5 bases from V and 1 base from J, with 9 bases between. CDR3 residues: CASSTDSSYEQYF. The CDR3 DNA is TGTGCCAGCAGCACGGACAGTTCCTACGAGCAGTACTTC.

This clone was recorded a few times. The chain links TRBV30 to TRBJ2-2, with TRBD2 identical over 8 bases. This CDR3 has 13 residues. Germline V gives CDR1 GTSNPN, CDR2 SVGIG (reference sequence). The trim removed 3 bases at V and 6 bases at J, leaving 3 bases unmatched. CDR3: CAWRLRGAGELFF. CDR3 nucleotide sequence: TGTGCCTGGAGGTTGCGGGGGGCCGGGGAGCTGTTTTTT.

V gene TRBV19 combines with J gene TRBJ2-1, with a tentative D call TRBD2 (6 bases). Germline V lookup: CDR1 LNHDA, CDR2 SQIVND (reference sequence). The germline V and J ends were trimmed by 3 bases and 7 bases, with 16 bases remaining between them. This CDR3 region has 15 residues. The CDR3: CASSIQLAPSNEQFF. The CDR3 DNA reads as TGTGCCAGTAGTATCCAACTAGCCCCCTCGAATGAGCAGTTCTTC.

The CDR3 reads CASSPTGTGVYF. For the CDR3, the DNA is TGTGCCAGCAGCCCCACTGGGACAGGGGTGTATTTT. This sequence joins TRBV11-2 and TRBJ2-3, with 10 bases matching TRBD1. After removal of 5 bases from V and 14 bases from J, the junction contained 7 bases not matched to a gene. The germline CDR1 and CDR2 sequences are SGHAT and FQNNGV. This CDR3 is 12 amino acids long.